What follows are 3 T cell receptor beta chains derived from one specimen sequenced in a study of cytomegalovirus exposure and HLA in healthy donors (TCRdb year 2017). The protocol used for the library was the immunoSEQ multiplex PCR assay. A mixture of 60 forward primers for TCR Vbeta segments and 13 reverse primers for TCR Jbeta segments was used in the multiplex PCR. TCRdb holds this immuneACCESS table with in-frame rearrangements only. Some clones are missing; in checked studies, unresolved V genes explain under half, and the rest has no known cause. The table for this sample lists under 250,000 clones; 75% to 85% of them were counted only once. The ten largest clonotypes hold 2.7% of the sample. Sample: PBMCs. These receptors originate from a woman aged 40 to 50 in good health and CMV-seronegative.

The chain has TRBV2 and TRBJ2-3, with 7 bases lining up with TRBD1. V lost 4 bases and J lost 1; bases outside the gene matches: 5. CDR1 and CDR2 (germline): SNHLY, FYNNEI. The CDR3 runs to 15 residues. The CDR3 here is CASSVITGGTDTQYF. In DNA, the CDR3 is TGTGCCAGCAGTGTGATCACAGGGGGCACAGATACGCAGTATTTT.

This rearrangement joins TRBV27 to TRBJ2-7; 9 positions agree with TRBD1. Germline V gene lookup returns CDR1 MNHEY and CDR2 SMNVEV (reference sequence). This CDR3 spans 14 amino acids. V trimming: 6 bases; J trimming: 2 bases; junction bases outside the gene matches: 5. This chain's CDR3 is CASRRTGATYEQYF. In DNA, the CDR3 is TGTGCCAGCAGACGGACAGGGGCCACCTACGAGCAGTACTTC.

Concerning this clone: The germline gene is not matched at one end of the junction; a read error may be the cause. The V call is TRBV5-1, the J call TRBJ1-6; D unresolved. Germline loops: CDR1 SGHRS, CDR2 YFSETQ. This CDR3 comprises 16 residues. The CDR3 DNA sequence: TGCGCCAGCAGCTTGGCAGTCGGCGGATATAATTCACCCCTCTACTTT. Its translation is CASSLAVGGYNSPLYF.